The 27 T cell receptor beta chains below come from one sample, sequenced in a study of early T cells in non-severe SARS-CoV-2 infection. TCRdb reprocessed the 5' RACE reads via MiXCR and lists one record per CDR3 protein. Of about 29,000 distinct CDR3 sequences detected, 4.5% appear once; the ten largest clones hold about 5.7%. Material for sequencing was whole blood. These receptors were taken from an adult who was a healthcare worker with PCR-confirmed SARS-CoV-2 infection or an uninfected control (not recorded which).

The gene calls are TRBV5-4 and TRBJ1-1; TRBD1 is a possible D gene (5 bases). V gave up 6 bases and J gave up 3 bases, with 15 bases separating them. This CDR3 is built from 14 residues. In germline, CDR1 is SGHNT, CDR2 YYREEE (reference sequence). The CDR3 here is CASTLGVLDTEAFF. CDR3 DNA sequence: TGTGCCAGCACCCTGGGGGTTTTGGACACTGAAGCTTTCTTT.

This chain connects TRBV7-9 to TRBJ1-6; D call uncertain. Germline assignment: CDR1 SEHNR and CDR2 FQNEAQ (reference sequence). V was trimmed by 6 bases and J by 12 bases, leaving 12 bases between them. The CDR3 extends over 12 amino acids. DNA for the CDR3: TGTGCCAGCAGTTCGAGCTCGGAACCCCTCCACTTT. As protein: CASSSSSEPLHF.

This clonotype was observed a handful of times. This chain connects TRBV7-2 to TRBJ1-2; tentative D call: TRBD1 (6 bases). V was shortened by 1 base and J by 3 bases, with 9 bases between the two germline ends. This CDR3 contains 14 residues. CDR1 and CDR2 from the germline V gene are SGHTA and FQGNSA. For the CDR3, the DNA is TGTGCCAGCAGCTTAGGGGGGGCCTACTATGGCTACACCTTC. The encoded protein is CASSLGGAYYGYTF.

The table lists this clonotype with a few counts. This chain's CDR3 is CASSDSSHNEQFF. For the CDR3, the DNA is TGTGCCAGCAGTGACTCGTCGCACAATGAGCAGTTCTTC. This chain links TRBV6-4 with TRBJ2-1; D call uncertain. V lost 0 bases and J lost 5, with 5 bases in between. The germline CDR1 and CDR2 sequences are MRHNA and SNTAGT. CDR3 length: 13 amino acids.

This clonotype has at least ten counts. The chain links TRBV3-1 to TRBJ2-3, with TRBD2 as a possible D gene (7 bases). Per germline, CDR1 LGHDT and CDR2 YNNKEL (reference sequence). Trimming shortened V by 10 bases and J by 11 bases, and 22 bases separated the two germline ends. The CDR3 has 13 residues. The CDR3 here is CATGTGGRKMQYF. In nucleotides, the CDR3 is TGTGCCACCGGCACGGGGGGCCGAAAGATGCAGTATTTT.

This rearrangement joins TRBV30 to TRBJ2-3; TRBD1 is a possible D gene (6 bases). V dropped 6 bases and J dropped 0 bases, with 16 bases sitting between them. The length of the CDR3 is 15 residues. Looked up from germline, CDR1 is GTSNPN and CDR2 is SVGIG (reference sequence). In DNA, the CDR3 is TGTGCCTGTGAACCGGGACATAAAAGCACAGATACGCAGTATTTT. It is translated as CACEPGHKSTDTQYF.

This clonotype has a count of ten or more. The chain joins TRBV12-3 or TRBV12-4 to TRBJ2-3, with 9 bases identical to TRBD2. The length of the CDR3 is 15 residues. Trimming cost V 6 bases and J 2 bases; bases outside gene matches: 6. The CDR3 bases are TGTGCCAGCAGACATAGCGGGGGAAACACAGATACGCAGTATTTT. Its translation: CASRHSGGNTDTQYF.

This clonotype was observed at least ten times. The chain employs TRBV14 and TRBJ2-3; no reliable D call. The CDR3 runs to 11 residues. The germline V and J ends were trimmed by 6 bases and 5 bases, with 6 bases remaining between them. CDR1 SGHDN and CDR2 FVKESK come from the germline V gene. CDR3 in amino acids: CASSKLDTQYF. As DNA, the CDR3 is TGTGCCAGCAGTAAACTAGATACGCAGTATTTT. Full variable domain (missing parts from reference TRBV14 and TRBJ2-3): EAGVTQFPSHSVIEKGQTVTLRCDPISGHDNLYWYRRVMGKEIKFLLHFVKESKQDESGMPNNRFLAERTGGTYSTLKVQPAELEDSGVYFCASSKLDTQYFGPGTRLTVL.

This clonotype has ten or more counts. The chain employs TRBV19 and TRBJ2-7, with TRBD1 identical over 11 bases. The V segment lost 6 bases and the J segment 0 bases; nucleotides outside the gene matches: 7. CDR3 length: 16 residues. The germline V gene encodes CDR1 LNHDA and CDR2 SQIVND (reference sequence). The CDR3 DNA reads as TGTGCCAGTAGCGACCCCGGGACAGGGGGCTCCTACGAGCAGTACTTC. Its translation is CASSDPGTGGSYEQYF.

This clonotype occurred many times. The CDR3 DNA reads as TGCAGTGCTAGAGATATAGGGGGAAATCAGCCCCAGCATTTT. Protein product: CSARDIGGNQPQHF. This chain connects TRBV20-1 to TRBJ1-5; perhaps TRBD1 as D (6 bases). V dropped 0 bases and J dropped 4 bases, with 10 bases sitting between them. The CDR3 totals 14 residues. Germline V CDR1 and CDR2: DFQATT, SNEGSKA (reference sequence).

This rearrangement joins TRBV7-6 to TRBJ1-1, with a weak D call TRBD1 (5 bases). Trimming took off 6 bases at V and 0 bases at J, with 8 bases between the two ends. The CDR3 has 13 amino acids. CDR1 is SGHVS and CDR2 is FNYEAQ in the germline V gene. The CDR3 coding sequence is TGTGCCAGCAGAGGACATATGAACACTGAAGCTTTCTTT. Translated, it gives CASRGHMNTEAFF.

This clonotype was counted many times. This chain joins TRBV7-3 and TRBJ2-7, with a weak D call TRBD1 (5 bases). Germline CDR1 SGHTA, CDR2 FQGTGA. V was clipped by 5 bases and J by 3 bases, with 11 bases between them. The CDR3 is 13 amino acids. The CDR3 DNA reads TGTGCCAGCAGCCTTCTTGACAGCTACGAGCAGTACTTC. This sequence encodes CASSLLDSYEQYF.

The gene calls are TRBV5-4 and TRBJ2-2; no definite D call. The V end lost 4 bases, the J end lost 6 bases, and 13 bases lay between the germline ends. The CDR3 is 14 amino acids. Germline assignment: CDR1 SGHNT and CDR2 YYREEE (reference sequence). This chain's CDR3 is CASSADTVPGELFF. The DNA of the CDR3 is TGTGCCAGCAGCGCCGATACGGTCCCCGGGGAGCTGTTTTTT.

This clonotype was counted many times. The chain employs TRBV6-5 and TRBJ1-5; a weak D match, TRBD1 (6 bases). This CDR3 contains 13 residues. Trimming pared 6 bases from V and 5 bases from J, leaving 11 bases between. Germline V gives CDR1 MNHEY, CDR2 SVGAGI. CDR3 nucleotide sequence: TGTGCCAGCAGAAGGGGGGCCCATCAGCCCCAGCATTTT. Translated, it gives CASRRGAHQPQHF.

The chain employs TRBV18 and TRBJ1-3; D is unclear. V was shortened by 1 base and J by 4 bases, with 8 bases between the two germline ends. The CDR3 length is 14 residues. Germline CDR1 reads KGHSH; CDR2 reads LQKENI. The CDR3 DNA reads TGTGCCAGCTCACCACTGGCAGAGGGAAACACCATATATTTT. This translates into CASSPLAEGNTIYF.

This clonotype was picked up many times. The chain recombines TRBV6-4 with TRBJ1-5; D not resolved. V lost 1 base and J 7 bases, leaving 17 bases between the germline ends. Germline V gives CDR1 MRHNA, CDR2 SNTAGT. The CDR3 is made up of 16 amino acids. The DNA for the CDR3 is TGTGCCAGCAGTGACTACAAAGGACCTAGTAGACAGCCCCAGCATTTT. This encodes CASSDYKGPSRQPQHF.

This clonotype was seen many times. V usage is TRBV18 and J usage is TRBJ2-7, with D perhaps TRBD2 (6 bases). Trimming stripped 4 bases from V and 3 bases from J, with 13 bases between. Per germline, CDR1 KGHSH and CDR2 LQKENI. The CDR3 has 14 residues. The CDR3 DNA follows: TGTGCCAGCTCACTTGCGGGGAGCCGCTACGAGCAGTACTTC. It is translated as CASSLAGSRYEQYF.

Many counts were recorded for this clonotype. The DNA of the CDR3 is TGTGCCAGCAGCCAACAGGGCAGGGAGGCCGAGCAGTACTTC. Amino acid sequence: CASSQQGREAEQYF. V is TRBV14 and J is TRBJ2-7; D perhaps matches TRBD2 (6 bases). Germline CDR1 SGHDN, CDR2 FVKESK. Trimming removed 2 bases from V and 6 bases from J, with 14 bases in between. This CDR3 has 14 residues.

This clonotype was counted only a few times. The DNA of the CDR3 is TGTGCCAGCAGTTACGGGACAGTCCAAGAGACCCAGTACTTC. Translation: CASSYGTVQETQYF. The chain is built from TRBV6-5 and TRBJ2-5; 7 bases map to TRBD1. Germline V CDR1 and CDR2: MNHEY, SVGAGI. V was clipped by 2 bases and J by 1 base; unmatched bases: 1. This CDR3 is 14 amino acids long.

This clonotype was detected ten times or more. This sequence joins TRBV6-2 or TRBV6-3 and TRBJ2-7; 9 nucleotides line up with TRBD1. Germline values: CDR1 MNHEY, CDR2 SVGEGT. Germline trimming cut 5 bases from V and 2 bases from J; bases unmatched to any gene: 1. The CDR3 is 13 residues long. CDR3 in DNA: TGTGCCAGCAGTGACAGGGGGGCCTACGAGCAGTACTTC. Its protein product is CASSDRGAYEQYF.

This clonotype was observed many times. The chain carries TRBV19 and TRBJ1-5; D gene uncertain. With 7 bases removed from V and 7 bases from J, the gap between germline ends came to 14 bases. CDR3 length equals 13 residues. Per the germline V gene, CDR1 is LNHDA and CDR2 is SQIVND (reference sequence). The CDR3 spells CASNAFFNQPQHF. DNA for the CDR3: TGTGCCAGTAATGCGTTCTTCAACCAGCCCCAGCATTTT.

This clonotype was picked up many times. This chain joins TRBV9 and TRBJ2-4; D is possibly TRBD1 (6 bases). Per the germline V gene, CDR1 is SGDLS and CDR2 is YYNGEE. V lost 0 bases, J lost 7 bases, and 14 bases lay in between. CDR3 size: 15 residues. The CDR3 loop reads CASSVGAGARNIQYF. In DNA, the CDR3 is TGTGCCAGCAGCGTAGGGGCAGGGGCCCGGAACATTCAGTACTTC.

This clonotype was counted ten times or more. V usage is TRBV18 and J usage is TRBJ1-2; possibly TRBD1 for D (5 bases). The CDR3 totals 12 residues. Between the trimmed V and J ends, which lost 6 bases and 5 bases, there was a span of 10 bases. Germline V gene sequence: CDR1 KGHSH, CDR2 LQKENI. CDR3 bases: TGTGCCAGCTCTCCCAGGGATTATGGCTACACCTTC. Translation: CASSPRDYGYTF.

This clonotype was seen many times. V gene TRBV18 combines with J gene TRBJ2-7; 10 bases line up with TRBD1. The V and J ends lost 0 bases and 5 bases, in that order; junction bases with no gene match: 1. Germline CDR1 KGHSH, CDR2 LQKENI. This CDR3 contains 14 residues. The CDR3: CASSPPDRGDEQYF. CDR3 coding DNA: TGTGCCAGCTCACCACCGGACAGGGGGGACGAGCAGTACTTC.

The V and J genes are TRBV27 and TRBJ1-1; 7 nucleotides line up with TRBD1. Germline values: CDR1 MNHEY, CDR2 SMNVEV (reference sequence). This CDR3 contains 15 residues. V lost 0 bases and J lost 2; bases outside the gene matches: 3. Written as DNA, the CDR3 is TGTGCCAGCAGTTTATCCGGGACAGTCAACACTGAAGCTTTCTTT. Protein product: CASSLSGTVNTEAFF.

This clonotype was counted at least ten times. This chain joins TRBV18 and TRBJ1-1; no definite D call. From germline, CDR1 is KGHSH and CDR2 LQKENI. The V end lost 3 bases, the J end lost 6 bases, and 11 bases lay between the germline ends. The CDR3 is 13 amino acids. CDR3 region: CASSPLGSAEAFF. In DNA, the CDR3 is TGTGCCAGCTCACCGTTGGGGTCCGCTGAAGCTTTCTTT. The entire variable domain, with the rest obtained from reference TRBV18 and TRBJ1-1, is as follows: NAGVMQNPRHLVRRRGQEARLRCSPMKGHSHVYWYRQLPEEGLKFMVYLQKENIIDESGMPKERFSAEFPKEGPSILRIQQVVRGDSAAYFCASSPLGSAEAFFGQGTRLTVV.

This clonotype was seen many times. In DNA form, the CDR3 reads TGTGCCAGCAGTCTAGCGGGAGGGTTGGACTACAATGAGCAGTTCTTC. It codes for CASSLAGGLDYNEQFF. V gene TRBV14 combines with J gene TRBJ2-1; 12 positions agree with TRBD2. The germline V gene has CDR1 SGHDN and CDR2 FVKESK. The J segment lost 3 bases and the V segment lost 6 bases, leaving 6 bases of the junction unmatched. This CDR3 region has 16 residues.